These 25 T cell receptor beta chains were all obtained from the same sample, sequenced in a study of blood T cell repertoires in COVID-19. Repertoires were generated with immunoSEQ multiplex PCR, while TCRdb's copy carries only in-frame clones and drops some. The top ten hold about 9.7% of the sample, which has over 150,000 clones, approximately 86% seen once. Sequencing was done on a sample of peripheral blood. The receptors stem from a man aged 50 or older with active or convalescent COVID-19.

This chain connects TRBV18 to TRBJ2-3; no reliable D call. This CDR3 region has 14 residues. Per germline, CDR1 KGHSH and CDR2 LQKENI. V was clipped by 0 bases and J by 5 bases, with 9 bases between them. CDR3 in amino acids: CASSPPPTGDTQYF. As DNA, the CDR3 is TGTGCCAGCTCACCACCACCTACGGGAGATACGCAGTATTTT.

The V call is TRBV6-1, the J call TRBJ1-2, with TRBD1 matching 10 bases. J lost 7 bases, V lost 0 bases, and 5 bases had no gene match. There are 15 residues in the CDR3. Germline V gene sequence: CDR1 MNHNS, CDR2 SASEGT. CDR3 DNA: TGTGCCAGCAGTGAAGCAGGGGACAGGGGAACTGGCTACACCTTC. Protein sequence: CASSEAGDRGTGYTF.

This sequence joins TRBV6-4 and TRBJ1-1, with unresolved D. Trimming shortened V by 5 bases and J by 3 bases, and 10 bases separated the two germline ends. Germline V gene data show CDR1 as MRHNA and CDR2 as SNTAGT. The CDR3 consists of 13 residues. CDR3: CASSLRGDTEAFF. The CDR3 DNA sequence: TGTGCCAGCAGTCTACGCGGGGACACTGAAGCTTTCTTT.

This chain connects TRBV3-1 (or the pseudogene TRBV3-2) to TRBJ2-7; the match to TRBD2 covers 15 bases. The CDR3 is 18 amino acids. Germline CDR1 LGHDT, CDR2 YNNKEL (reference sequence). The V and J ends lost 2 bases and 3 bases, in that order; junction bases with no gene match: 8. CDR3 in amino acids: CASSQPGLAGGTNYEQYF. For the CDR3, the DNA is TGTGCCAGCAGCCAACCGGGACTAGCGGGAGGAACTAACTACGAGCAGTACTTC.

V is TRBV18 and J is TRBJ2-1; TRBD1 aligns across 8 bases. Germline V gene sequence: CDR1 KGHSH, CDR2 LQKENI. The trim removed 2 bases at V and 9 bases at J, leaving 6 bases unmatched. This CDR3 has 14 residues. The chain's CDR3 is CASSPGQGSREQFF. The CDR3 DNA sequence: TGTGCCAGCTCACCAGGACAGGGAAGTCGTGAGCAGTTCTTC.

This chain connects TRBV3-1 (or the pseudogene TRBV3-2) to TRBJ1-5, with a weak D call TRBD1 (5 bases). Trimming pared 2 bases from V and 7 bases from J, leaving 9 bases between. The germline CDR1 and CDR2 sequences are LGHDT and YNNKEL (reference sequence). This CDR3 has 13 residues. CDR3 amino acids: CASSQQGEQPQHF. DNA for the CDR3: TGTGCCAGCAGCCAACAAGGGGAACAGCCCCAGCATTTT.

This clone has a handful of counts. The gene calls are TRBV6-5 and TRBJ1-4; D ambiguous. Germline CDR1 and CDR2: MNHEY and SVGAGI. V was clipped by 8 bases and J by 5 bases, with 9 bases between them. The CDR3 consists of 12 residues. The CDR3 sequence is CASHSKNEKLFF. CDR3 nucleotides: TGTGCCAGCCACAGTAAGAATGAAAAACTGTTTTTT.

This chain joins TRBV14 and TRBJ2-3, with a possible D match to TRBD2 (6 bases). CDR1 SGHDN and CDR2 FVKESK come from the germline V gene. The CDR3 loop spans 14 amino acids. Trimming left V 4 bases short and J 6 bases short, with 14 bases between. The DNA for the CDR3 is TGTGCCAGCAGCCCCAGACTAGGTGTCGATACGCAGTATTTT. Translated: CASSPRLGVDTQYF.

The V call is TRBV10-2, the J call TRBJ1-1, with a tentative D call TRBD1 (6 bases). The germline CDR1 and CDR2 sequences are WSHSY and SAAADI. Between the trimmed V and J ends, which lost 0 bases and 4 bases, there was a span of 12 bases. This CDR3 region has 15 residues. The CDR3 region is CASSESPQGSTEAFF. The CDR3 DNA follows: TGCGCCAGCAGTGAGTCACCCCAGGGGAGCACTGAAGCTTTCTTT.

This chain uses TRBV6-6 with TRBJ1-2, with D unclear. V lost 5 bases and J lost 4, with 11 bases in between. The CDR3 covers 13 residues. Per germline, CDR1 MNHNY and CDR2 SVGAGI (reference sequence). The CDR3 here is CASSRLTSYGYTF. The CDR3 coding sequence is TGTGCCAGCAGTCGACTCACCAGCTATGGCTACACCTTC.

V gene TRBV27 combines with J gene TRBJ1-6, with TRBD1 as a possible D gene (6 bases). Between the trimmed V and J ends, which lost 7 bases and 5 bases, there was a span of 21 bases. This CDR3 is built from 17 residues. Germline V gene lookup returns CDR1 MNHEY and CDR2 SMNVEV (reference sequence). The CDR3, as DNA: TGTGCCAGCACCGGCGGGGGCGCCTCGTTAAATAATTCACCCCTCCACTTT. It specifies CASTGGGASLNNSPLHF.

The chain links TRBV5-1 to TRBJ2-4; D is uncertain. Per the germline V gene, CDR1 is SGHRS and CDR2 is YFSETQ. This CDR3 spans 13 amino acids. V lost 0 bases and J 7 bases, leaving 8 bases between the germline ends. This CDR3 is CASSLASLNIQYF. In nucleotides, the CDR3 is TGCGCCAGCAGCTTGGCAAGCCTGAACATTCAGTACTTC.

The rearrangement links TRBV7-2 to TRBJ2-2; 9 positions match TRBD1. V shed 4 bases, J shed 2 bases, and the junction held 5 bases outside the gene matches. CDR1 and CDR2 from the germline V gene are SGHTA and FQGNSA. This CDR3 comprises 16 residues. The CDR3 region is CASSSPGQGNTGELFF. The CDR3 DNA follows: TGTGCCAGCAGCTCCCCGGGACAGGGCAACACCGGGGAGCTGTTTTTT.

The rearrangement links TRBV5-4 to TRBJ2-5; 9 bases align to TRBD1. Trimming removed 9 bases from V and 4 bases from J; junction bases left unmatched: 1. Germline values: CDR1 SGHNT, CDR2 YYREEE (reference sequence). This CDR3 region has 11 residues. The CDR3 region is CAKGQGETQYF. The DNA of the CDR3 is TGTGCCAAGGGACAGGGAGAGACCCAGTACTTC.

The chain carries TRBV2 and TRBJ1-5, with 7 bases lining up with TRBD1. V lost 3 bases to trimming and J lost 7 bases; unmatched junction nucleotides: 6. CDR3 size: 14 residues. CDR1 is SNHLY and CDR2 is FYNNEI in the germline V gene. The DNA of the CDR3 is TGTGCCAGCAGTGACCTGACAGGGATCCAGCCCCAGCATTTT. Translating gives CASSDLTGIQPQHF.

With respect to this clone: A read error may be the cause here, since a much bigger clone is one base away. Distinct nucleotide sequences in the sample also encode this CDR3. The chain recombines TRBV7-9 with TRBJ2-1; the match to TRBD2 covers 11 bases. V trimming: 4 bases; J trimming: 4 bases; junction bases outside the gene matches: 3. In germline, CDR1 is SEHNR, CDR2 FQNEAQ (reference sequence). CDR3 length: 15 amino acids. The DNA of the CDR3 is TGTGCCAGCAGCTCTAGCGGGGGGCCTTACAATGAGCAGTTCTTC. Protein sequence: CASSSSGGPYNEQFF.

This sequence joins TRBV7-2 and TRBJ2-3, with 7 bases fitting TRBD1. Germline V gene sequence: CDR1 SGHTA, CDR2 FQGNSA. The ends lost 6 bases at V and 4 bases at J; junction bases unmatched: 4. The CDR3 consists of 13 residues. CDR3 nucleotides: TGTGCCAGCAGATTACAGGGGTCAGATACGCAGTATTTT. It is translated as CASRLQGSDTQYF. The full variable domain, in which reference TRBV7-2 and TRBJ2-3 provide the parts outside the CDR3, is GAGVSQSPSNKVTEKGKDVELRCDPISGHTALYWYRQSLGQGLEFLIYFQGNSAPDKSGLPSDRFSAERTGGSVSTLTIQRTQQEDSAVYLCASRLQGSDTQYFGPGTRLTVL.

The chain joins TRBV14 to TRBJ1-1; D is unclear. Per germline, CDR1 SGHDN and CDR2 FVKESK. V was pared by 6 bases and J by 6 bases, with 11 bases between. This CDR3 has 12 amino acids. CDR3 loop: CASSFGNAEAFF. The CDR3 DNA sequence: TGTGCCAGCAGTTTTGGCAACGCTGAAGCTTTCTTT.

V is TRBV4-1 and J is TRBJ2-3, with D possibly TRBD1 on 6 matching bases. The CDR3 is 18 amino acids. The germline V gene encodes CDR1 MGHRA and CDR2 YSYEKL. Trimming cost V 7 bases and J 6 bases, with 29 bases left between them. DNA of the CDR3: TGCGCCAGCACCCCCATGTCGGGACCCACAGGGTTCAGGGATACGCAGTATTTT. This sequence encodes CASTPMSGPTGFRDTQYF.

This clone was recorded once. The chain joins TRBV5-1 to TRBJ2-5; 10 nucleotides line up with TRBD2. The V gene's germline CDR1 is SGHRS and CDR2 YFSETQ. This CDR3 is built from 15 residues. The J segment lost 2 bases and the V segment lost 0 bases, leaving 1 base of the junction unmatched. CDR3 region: CASSLELAGQETQYF. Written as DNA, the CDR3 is TGCGCCAGCAGCTTGGAACTAGCGGGGCAAGAGACCCAGTACTTC.

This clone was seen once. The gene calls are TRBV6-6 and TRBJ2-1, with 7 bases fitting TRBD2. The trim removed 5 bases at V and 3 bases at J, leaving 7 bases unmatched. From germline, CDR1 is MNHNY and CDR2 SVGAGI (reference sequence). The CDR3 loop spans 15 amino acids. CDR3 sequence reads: CASSRSAGNYNEQFF. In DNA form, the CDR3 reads TGTGCCAGCAGTCGATCAGCGGGGAACTACAATGAGCAGTTCTTC.

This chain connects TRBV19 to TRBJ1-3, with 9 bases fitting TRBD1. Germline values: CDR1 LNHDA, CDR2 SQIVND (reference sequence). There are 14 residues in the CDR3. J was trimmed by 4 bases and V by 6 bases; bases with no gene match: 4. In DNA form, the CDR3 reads TGTGCCAGTAGCCGGACAGGGGCCGGAAACACCATATATTTT. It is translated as CASSRTGAGNTIYF.

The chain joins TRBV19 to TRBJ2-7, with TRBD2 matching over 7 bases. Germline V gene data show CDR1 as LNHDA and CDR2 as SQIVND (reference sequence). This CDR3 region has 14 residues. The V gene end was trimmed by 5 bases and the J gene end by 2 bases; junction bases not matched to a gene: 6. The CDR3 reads CASSQAGKAYEQYF. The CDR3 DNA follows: TGTGCCAGTAGTCAAGCGGGGAAGGCCTACGAGCAGTACTTC.

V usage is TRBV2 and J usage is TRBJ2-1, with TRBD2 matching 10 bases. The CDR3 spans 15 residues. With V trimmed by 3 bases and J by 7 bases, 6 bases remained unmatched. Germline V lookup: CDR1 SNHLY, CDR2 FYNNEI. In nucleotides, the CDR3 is TGTGCCAGCAGTGAGTTTGGACTAGCGGAGAATGAGCAGTTCTTC. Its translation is CASSEFGLAENEQFF.

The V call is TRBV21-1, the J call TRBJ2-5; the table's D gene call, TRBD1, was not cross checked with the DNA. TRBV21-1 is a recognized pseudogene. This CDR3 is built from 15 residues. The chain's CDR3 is CASRVWSQGQETQYF. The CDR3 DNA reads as TGTGCCAGCAGAGTGTGGTCCCAGGGTCAAGAGACCCAGTACTTC.